This T cell receptor (beta chain) was captured by sequencing in a study of blood T cells in healthy people across ages. Notes on the study in general: In older individuals, TCR beta diversity per million T cells was lower, falling roughly linearly with age.

A second about 7 to 12 cycle PCR used barcoded and J-beta primers. TCRdb reprocessed the 5' RACE reads with MiXCR, giving one entry per CDR3 protein. The sample lists 630,000 or so distinct CDR3 sequences, about 30% occurring once. Notes on this clonotype: Antigen unknown.

V lost 1 base to trimming and J lost 5 bases; unmatched junction nucleotides: 7. Germline V gene data show CDR1 as SGHTA and CDR2 as FQGNSA. The CDR3 loop spans 15 amino acids. The extraction recovered at least 5 micrograms of total RNA per sample. The chain couples TRBV7-2 to TRBJ1-2, with 7 positions matching TRBD1. This sequence was found in a woman older than 75 in good health. The sample consisted of blood. CDR3 sequence reads: CASSLERQGRYGYTF. CDR3 nucleotides: TGTGCCAGCAGCTTAGAGAGACAGGGAAGGTATGGCTACACCTTC.